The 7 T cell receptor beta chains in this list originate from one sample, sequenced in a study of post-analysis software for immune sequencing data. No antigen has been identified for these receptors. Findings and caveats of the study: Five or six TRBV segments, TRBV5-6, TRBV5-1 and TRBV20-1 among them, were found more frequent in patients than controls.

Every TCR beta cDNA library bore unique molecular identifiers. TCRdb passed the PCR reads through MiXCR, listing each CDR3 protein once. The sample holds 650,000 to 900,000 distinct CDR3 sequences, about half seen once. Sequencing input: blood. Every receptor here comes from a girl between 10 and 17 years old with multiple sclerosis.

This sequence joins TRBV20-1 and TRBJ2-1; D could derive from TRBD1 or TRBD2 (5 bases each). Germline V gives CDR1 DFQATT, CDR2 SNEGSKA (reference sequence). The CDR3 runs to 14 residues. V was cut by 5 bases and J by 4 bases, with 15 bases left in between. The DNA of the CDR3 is TGCAGTGCTGAGGGGACCCGGCAATACAATGAGCAGTTCTTC. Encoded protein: CSAEGTRQYNEQFF.

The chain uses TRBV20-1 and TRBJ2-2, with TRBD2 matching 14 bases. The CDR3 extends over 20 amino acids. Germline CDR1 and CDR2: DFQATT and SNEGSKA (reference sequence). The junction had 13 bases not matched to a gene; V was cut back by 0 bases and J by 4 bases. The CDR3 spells CSARDSSGLAGALGTGELFF. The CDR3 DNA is TGCAGTGCTAGAGATTCATCGGGACTAGCGGGAGCTTTGGGCACCGGGGAGCTGTTTTTT.

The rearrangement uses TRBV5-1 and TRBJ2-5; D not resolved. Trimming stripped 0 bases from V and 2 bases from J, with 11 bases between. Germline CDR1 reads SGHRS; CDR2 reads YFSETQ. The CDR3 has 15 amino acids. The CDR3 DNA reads TGCGCCAGCAGCTTGGCTGGCGAACGTCAAGAGACCCAGTACTTC. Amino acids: CASSLAGERQETQYF. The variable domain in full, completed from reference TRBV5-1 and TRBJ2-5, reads KAGVTQTPRYLIKTRGQQVTLSCSPISGHRSVSWYQQTPGQGLQFLFEYFSETQRNKGNFPGRFSGRQFSNSRSEMNVSTLELGDSALYLCASSLAGERQETQYFGPGTRLLVL.

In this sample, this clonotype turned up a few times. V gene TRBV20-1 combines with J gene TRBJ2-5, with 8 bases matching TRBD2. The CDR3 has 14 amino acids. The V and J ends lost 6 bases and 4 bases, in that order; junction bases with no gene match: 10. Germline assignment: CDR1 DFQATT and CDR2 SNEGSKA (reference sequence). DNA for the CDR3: TGCAGTGCCCCGACCGGACTAGCCCGAGAGACCCAGTACTTC. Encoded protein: CSAPTGLARETQYF.

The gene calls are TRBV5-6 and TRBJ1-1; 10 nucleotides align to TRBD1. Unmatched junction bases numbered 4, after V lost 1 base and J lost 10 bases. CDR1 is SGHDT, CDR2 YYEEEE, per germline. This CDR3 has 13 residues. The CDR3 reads CASSLWDRGSAFF. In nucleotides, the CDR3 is TGTGCCAGCAGCTTGTGGGACAGGGGTTCAGCTTTCTTT.

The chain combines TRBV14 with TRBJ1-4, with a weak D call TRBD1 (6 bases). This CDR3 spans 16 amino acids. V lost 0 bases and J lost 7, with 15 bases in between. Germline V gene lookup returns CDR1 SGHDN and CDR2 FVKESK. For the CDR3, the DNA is TGTGCCAGCAGCCAAGATCGGCAGGGGTTTTCTGAAAAACTGTTTTTT. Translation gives CASSQDRQGFSEKLFF. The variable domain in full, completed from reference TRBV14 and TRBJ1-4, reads EAGVTQFPSHSVIEKGQTVTLRCDPISGHDNLYWYRRVMGKEIKFLLHFVKESKQDESGMPNNRFLAERTGGTYSTLKVQPAELEDSGVYFCASSQDRQGFSEKLFFGSGTQLSVL.

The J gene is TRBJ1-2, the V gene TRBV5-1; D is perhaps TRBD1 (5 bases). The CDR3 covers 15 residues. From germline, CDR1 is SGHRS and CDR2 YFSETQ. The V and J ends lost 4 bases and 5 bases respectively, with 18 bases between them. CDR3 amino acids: CASSRDTGTAYGYTF. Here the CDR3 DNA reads TGCGCCAGCAGCCGGGATACCGGGACCGCATATGGCTACACCTTC.